This entry describes one TCR beta chain. Its cognate antigen is unknown. The data are from a study of T cell responses to AZD1222 COVID-19 vaccine. General study points: Mapped onto spike, vaccine-associated CD4 TCRs spanned it and were dominant at 160-218 and 743-854. Reportedly, nearly half the spike-specific TCRs target unmutated variant regions.

The data were produced by immunoSEQ multiplex PCR, yet TCRdb's version contains in-frame clones alone and is incomplete. The sample carries around 100,000 clones, roughly 86% recorded once. Per the germline V gene, CDR1 is KGHDR and CDR2 is SFDVKD. Trimming removed 4 bases from V and 3 bases from J; junction bases left unmatched: 7. The length of the CDR3 is 16 residues. Here the sequenced sample was peripheral blood, taken 28 days after the second dose of the MenACWY control vaccine. J is TRBJ2-3 and V is TRBV24-1; 9 bases are shared with TRBD2. This clonotype was sampled from an adult who received the MenACWY meningococcal vaccine as a control. The CDR3 nucleotides are TGTGCCACCAGTGACTACGGACTAGCGATAACAGATACGCAGTATTTT. Translation gives CATSDYGLAITDTQYF.